This T cell receptor (beta chain) was sequenced during a study of shared clonotypes between healthy human individuals. Study-wide results and limits: Inspection by rarefaction showed sorted-subset sequencing to be incomplete despite large depth. When compared with the clonotypes that were shared by all four sorted-subset donors, the non-shared clonotypes turned out to have lower generation probabilities. Among the subsets, naive ones generally showed larger estimated richness than memory ones.

A note on this clone: Its antigen is not identified.

Using immunoSEQ multiplex PCR, the repertoire was profiled, and TCRdb retains in-frame clones only, with some absent. The sample contains about 660,000 clones, about 74% of which appear only once. The CDR3 is 12 residues long. In germline, CDR1 is MDHEN, CDR2 SYDVKM. V shed 2 bases and J shed 8 bases, with 9 bases lying between them. The rearrangement uses TRBV28 and TRBJ1-1; D uncertain. What was sequenced was memory CD4+ T cells sorted from blood. This sample's subset: CD45RA-negative fraction. The TCR originated in a woman aged 25 to 39 in good health. CDR3 loop: CASSLGLAEAFF. CDR3 nucleotide sequence: TGTGCCAGCAGTTTAGGGTTGGCGGAAGCTTTCTTT.